Listed below are T cell receptor beta chains from one sample, sequenced in a study of blood T cell repertoires in COVID-19. Clones were sequenced by immunoSEQ multiplex PCR, and TCRdb holds only the in-frame ones, with some missing. The sample yields about 88,000 clones, roughly 87% seen once. Sample: peripheral blood. Source of these receptors: a male donor with acute or convalescent COVID-19. CDR3s include the opening cysteine and the closing phenylalanine or tryptophan. A D gene is named only where the DNA matches it firmly. Clone size is shown for a subset of rows, as once, few, many or a class of expanded clone.

J gene | D gene | clone size | V gene | CDR3 protein | CDR3 DNA
TRBJ1-6 | TRBD1 | NA | TRBV7-2 | CASSWDRGLGNSPLHF | TGTGCCAGCAGCTGGGACAGGGGGCTTGGTAATTCACCCCTCCACTTT
TRBJ2-1 | TRBD2 | NA | TRBV4-1 | CASSLAGLAGNEQFF | TGCGCCAGCAGCCTCGCCGGTCTAGCGGGCAATGAGCAGTTCTTC
TRBJ2-7 | TRBD2 | NA | TRBV30 | CAWSSGPGGGYEQYF | TGTGCCTGGAGCTCCGGACCGGGGGGAGGCTACGAGCAGTACTTC
TRBJ1-6 | NA | NA | TRBV5-1 | CASSLAGRSPLHF | TGCGCCAGCAGCTTGGCAGGGCGTTCACCCCTCCACTTT
TRBJ2-6 | TRBD1 | NA | TRBV7-8 | CASNFGTVSGANVLTF | TGTGCCAGCAACTTCGGGACAGTCTCTGGGGCCAACGTCCTGACTTTC
TRBJ1-2 | TRBD1 | few | TRBV2 | CASSPTGQGWGYTF | TGTGCCAGCAGTCCCACAGGACAGGGTTGGGGCTACACCTTC
TRBJ1-5 | TRBD1 | NA | TRBV5-1 | CASSLGGGQPQHF | TGCGCCAGCAGCTTAGGGGGCGGTCAGCCCCAGCATTTT
TRBJ1-1 | NA | NA | TRBV18 | CASSTDMNTEAFF | TGTGCCAGCTCAACCGACATGAACACTGAAGCTTTCTTT
TRBJ1-5 | NA | NA | TRBV27 | CASSLGVGNQPQHF | TGTGCCAGCAGTTTGGGCGTCGGCAATCAGCCCCAGCATTTT
TRBJ2-1 | TRBD2 | NA | TRBV3-1/TRBV3-2 | CASSQASGGRNEQFF | TGTGCCAGCAGCCAAGCGAGCGGGGGGCGGAATGAGCAGTTCTTC
TRBJ2-2 | TRBD1 | once | TRBV10-3 | CAISTGTGGTGELFF | TGTGCCATCAGCACCGGGACAGGGGGCACCGGGGAGCTGTTTTTT
TRBJ1-4 | TRBD1 | NA | TRBV29-1 | CSVMGTGNEKLFF | TGCAGCGTTATGGGGACAGGGAATGAAAAACTGTTTTTT
TRBJ1-3 | NA | NA | TRBV10-3 | CAISESREGDSGNTIYF | TGTGCCATCAGTGAGTCAAGGGAGGGCGACTCTGGAAACACCATATATTTT
TRBJ1-4 | NA | NA | TRBV24-1 | CATSEGGTPAGSEKLFF | TGTGCCACCAGTGAGGGGGGTACGCCGGCCGGGAGTGAAAAACTGTTTTTT
TRBJ2-7 | NA | NA | TRBV5-1 | CASSLNIDSNEQYF | TGCGCCAGCAGCTTGAATATTGACTCAAACGAGCAGTACTTC
TRBJ2-5 | TRBD1 | NA | TRBV5-1 | CASSLAEGQGRETQYF | TGCGCCAGCAGCTTGGCCGAAGGACAGGGCCGGGAGACCCAGTACTTC
TRBJ1-5 | TRBD1 | NA | TRBV4-1 | CASSQVGQGNQPQHF | TGCGCCAGCAGCCAAGTGGGACAGGGCAATCAGCCCCAGCATTTT
TRBJ1-6 | TRBD1 | NA | TRBV6-4 | CASSLGTENSPLHF | TGTGCCAGCAGTTTAGGGACAGAAAATTCACCCCTCCACTTT
TRBJ2-7 | NA | NA | TRBV7-9 | CASSQQGGEHEQYF | TGTGCCAGCAGCCAACAGGGTGGTGAACACGAGCAGTACTTC
TRBJ2-5 | NA | NA | TRBV30 | CAWSAWTEQETQYF | TGTGCCTGGAGTGCTTGGACAGAACAAGAGACCCAGTACTTC
TRBJ2-3 | TRBD2 | once | TRBV5-1 | CASSSRGGSTDTQYF | TGCGCCAGCAGCTCCCGGGGGGGGAGCACAGATACGCAGTATTTT
TRBJ2-7 | NA | once | TRBV18 | CASSGQPGDSYEQYF | TGTGCCAGCTCAGGACAGCCTGGTGACTCCTACGAGCAGTACTTC
TRBJ2-5 | TRBD2 | NA | TRBV5-1 | CASSGGTSAETQYF | TGCGCCAGCAGCGGAGGGACTAGCGCAGAGACCCAGTACTTC
TRBJ1-1 | NA | NA | TRBV9 | CASSVAGGNTEAFF | TGTGCCAGCAGCGTAGCAGGAGGGAACACTGAAGCTTTCTTT
TRBJ1-3 | TRBD1 | NA | TRBV4-1 | CASSHDQGAGNTIYF | TGCGCCAGCAGCCACGATCAGGGGGCTGGAAACACCATATATTTT
TRBJ2-5 | NA | NA | TRBV20-1 | CSASGRVKETQYF | TGCAGTGCTAGTGGCAGGGTGAAGGAGACCCAGTACTTC
TRBJ1-1 | NA | once | TRBV6-5 | CASSSRTVNTEAFF | TGTGCCAGCAGTTCCCGGACAGTGAACACTGAAGCTTTCTTT
TRBJ2-7 | TRBD2 | NA | TRBV5-1 | CASGHSGGASEQYF | TGCGCCAGCGGACATAGCGGGGGGGCCTCCGAGCAGTACTTC
TRBJ2-1 | TRBD1 | NA | TRBV11-3 | CASSADRSSYNEQFF | TGTGCCAGCAGCGCGGACAGGAGCTCCTACAATGAGCAGTTCTTC
TRBJ2-2 | TRBD1 | once | TRBV28 | CASSFSRGRNTGELFF | TGTGCCAGCAGTTTTTCTAGGGGGCGGAACACCGGGGAGCTGTTTTTT
TRBJ2-7 | TRBD2 | NA | TRBV19 | CASSTGTSGTYEQYF | TGTGCCAGTAGTACCGGGACTAGCGGGACCTACGAGCAGTACTTC
TRBJ2-2 | NA | NA | TRBV29-1 | CSASTVTGELFF | TGCAGCGCGAGTACGGTCACCGGGGAGCTGTTTTTT
TRBJ2-7 | NA | NA | TRBV18 | CASSPPTRNYEQYF | TGTGCCAGCTCACCACCTACCAGAAACTACGAGCAGTACTTC